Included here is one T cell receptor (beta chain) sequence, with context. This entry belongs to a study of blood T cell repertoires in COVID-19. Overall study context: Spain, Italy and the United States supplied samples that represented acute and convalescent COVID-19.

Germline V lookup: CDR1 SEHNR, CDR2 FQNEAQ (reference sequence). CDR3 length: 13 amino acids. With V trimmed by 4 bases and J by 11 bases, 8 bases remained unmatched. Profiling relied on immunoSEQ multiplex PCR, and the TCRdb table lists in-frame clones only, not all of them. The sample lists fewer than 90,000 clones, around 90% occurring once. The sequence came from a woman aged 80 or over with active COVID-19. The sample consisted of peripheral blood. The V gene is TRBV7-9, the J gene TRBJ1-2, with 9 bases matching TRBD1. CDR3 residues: CASSSGQGVSYTF. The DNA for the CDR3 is TGTGCCAGCAGCTCGGGACAGGGAGTTTCTTACACCTTC.